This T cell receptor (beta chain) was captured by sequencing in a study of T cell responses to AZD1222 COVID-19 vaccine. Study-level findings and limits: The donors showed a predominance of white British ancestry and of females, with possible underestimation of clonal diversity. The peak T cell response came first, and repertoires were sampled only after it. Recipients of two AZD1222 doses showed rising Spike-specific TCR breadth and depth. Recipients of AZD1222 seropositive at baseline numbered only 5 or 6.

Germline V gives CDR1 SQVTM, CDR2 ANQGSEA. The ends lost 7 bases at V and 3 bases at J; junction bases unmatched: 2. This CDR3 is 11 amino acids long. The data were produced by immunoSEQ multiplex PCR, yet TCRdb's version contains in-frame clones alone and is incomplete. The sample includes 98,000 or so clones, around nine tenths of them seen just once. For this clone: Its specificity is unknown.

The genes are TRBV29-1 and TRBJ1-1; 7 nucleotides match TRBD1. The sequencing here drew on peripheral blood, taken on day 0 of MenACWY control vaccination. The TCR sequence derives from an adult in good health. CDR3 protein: CSGTGDTEAFF. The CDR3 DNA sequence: TGCAGCGGTACAGGGGACACTGAAGCTTTCTTT.